The entry below describes one TCR beta chain. What it binds is unknown. This specimen comes from a study of T-cell memory formation after mild COVID-19. Study overall: Clusters were largely donor specific.

TCR alpha and TCR beta cDNA libraries carrying sample barcodes and UMIs came from 5'RACE with constant-segment primers. Using its own MiXCR run on the 5' RACE reads, TCRdb lists one record per CDR3 protein. Of 150,000 to 200,000 distinct CDR3 sequences in the sample, approximately 12% were seen once. Study observations and caveats: Researchers found some responding clones in pre-infection memory, a sign that cross-reactive memory joined. Clones that contracted clustered mainly in CM and EM if CD4+ and in EMRA if CD8+.

CDR3 length: 13 residues. Germline CDR1 and CDR2: SGDLS and YYNGEE. The germline V and J ends were trimmed by 2 bases and 1 base, with 5 bases remaining between them. Source material: PBMCs or a T cell subset sorted from them (not recorded which). This TCR derives from a man younger than 35 who had mild COVID-19 (a few samples of this study predate the infection). Cell type and time point are not known. The J gene is TRBJ2-3, the V gene TRBV9, with no clear D. The CDR3 loop is CASSVRGTDTQYF. For the CDR3, the DNA is TGTGCCAGCAGCGTCCGAGGCACAGATACGCAGTATTTT.